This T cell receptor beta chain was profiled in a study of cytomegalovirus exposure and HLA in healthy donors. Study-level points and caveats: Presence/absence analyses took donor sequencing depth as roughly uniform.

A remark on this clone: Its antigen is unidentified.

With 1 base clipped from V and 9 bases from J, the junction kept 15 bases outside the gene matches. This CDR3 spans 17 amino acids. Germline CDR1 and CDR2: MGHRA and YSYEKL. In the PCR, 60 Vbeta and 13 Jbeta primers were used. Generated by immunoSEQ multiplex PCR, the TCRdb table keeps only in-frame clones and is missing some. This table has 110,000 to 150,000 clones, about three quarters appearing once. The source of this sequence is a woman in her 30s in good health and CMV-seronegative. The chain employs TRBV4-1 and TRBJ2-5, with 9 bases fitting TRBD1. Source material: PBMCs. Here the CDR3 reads CASSQGGPGQGLLAQYF. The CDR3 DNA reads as TGCGCCAGCAGCCAAGGGGGGCCGGGACAGGGTCTTCTGGCCCAGTACTTC.